Here is one T cell receptor beta chain with its context. The data belong to a study of blood T cell repertoires in COVID-19. Overall study: The United States, Italy and Spain provided the acute and convalescent COVID-19 samples. From T cells, B-cell-depleted T cells, or PBMCs came the material, which was cDNA or gDNA.

Authors' data handling: Amplified reference gene primers provided the basis for estimating nucleated cell counts. The table came from immunoSEQ multiplex PCR; TCRdb's copy has only in-frame clones and leaves some out. V, J and clone size reflect that table, while D and trimming were determined from the DNA. The sample lists approximately 40,000 clones, about 85% seen once, with around 25% in the top ten. The clonotype comes from a woman of 80 years or more in a cohort sampled during active or convalescent COVID-19. Sequencing was done on a sample of peripheral blood.

The CDR3 DNA sequence: TGTGCCAGCAGCTTAGGACTAGCGAACTCCTACGAGCAGTACTTC. This encodes CASSLGLANSYEQYF. The gene calls are TRBV11-3 and TRBJ2-7, with 8 bases that match TRBD2. Germline assignment: CDR1 SGHNT and CDR2 YENEEA. The V and J ends lost 1 base and 0 bases, in that order; junction bases with no gene match: 2. The CDR3 consists of 15 residues.